The clone carrying this T cell receptor (beta chain) was seen at least ten times. The data originate from a study of early T cells in non-severe SARS-CoV-2 infection. TCRdb analysed the 5' RACE reads with MiXCR anew, one entry per CDR3 protein. Counted here are nearly 80,000 distinct CDR3 sequences, over 10% occurring once; the ten biggest clones make up about 1%. The origin of this receptor is an adult who was a healthcare worker with PCR-confirmed SARS-CoV-2 infection or an uninfected control (not recorded which). Sample: whole blood.

The CDR3 loop reads CASSYSTGTSPFYEQYF. Here the CDR3 DNA reads TGTGCCAGCAGTTACTCCACCGGGACTAGCCCCTTCTACGAGCAGTACTTC. This chain uses TRBV6-2 or TRBV6-3 with TRBJ2-7; 9 nucleotides agree with TRBD2. This CDR3 has 17 residues. CDR1 is MNHEY and CDR2 is SVGEGT in the germline V gene. V gave up 0 bases and J gave up 3 bases; unmatched junction bases: 9.